A single T cell receptor (beta chain) is shown here with its context. Second-dose groups at about 4 or about 12 weeks were pooled. TCRdb keeps only in-frame clones here, not all; method: immunoSEQ multiplex PCR. This table holds about 160,000 clones, 80% to 95% found once. The sample originates from a study of T cell responses to AZD1222 COVID-19 vaccine. Between the trimmed V and J ends, which lost 4 bases and 0 bases, there was a span of 16 bases. The CDR3 extends over 16 amino acids. CDR1 is SGHDN and CDR2 is FVKESK in the germline V gene. Sequences were derived from peripheral blood, sampled 28 days after the second AZD1222 dose. The chain has TRBV14 and TRBJ2-7; no clear D. This clonotype was sampled from an adult who received the AZD1222 COVID-19 vaccine. The CDR3 here is CASSPRTGPSSYEQYF. The CDR3, as DNA: TGTGCCAGCAGCCCCCGAACCGGGCCAAGCTCCTACGAGCAGTACTTC.